This T cell receptor beta chain was documented in a study of shared clonotypes between healthy human individuals. The wider study: Three plates each covered CD4 naive and memory; CD8 naive two, CD8 memory one.

Of note for this clone: Other DNA sequences in the same sample also yield this CDR3.

Data came from immunoSEQ multiplex PCR; TCRdb stores just in-frame clones and leaves some out. The table lists about 330,000 clones, 74% of them singletons. The CDR3 length is 13 residues. The germline V gene encodes CDR1 MNHEY and CDR2 SMNVEV (reference sequence). Trimming took 5 bases from V and 0 from J, leaving 8 bases between them. Material for sequencing was memory CD4+ T cells sorted from blood. Subset meaning: CD45RA-negative fraction. The chain recombines TRBV27 with TRBJ2-7; D gene unclear. This clonotype was sampled from a young man in good health. The CDR3 loop is CASSRTGSYEQYF. The CDR3 coding sequence is TGTGCCAGCAGTAGAACGGGCTCCTACGAGCAGTACTTC.